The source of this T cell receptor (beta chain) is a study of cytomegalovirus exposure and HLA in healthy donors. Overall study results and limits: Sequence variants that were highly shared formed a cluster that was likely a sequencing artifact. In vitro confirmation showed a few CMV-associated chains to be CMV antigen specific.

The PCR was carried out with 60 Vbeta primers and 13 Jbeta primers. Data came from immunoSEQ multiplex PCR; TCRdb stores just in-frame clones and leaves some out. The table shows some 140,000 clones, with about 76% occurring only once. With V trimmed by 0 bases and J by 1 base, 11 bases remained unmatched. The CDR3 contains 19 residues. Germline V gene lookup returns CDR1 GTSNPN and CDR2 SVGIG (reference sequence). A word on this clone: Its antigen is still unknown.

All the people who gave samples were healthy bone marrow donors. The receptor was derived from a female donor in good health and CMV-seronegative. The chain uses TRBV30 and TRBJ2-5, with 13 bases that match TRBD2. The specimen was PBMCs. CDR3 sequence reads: CAWSVWGLAGRRGQETQYF. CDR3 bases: TGTGCCTGGAGTGTATGGGGACTAGCGGGGCGGAGGGGCCAAGAGACCCAGTACTTC. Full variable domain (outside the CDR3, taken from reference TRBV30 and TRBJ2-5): SQTIHQWPATLVQPVGSPLSLECTVEGTSNPNLYWYRQAAGRGLQLLFYSVGIGQISSEVPQNLSASRPQDRQFILSSKKLLLSDSGFYLCAWSVWGLAGRRGQETQYFGPGTRLLVL.